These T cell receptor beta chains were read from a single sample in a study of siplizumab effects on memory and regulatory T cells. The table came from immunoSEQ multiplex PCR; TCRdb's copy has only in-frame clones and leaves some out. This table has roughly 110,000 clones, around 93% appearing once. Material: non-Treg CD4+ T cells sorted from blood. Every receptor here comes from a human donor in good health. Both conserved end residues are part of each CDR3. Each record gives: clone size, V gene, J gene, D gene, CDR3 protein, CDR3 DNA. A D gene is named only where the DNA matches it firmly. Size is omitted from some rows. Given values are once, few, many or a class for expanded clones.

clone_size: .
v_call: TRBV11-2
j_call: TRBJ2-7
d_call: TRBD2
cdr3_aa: CASSSYRAGGRYEQYF
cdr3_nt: TGTGCCAGCAGCTCCTACCGGGCGGGGGGGCGGTACGAGCAGTACTTC

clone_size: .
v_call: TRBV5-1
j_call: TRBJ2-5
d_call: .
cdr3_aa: CASSGQERGARRTQYF
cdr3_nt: TGCGCCAGCAGCGGGCAGGAACGCGGGGCCCGACGGACCCAGTACTTC

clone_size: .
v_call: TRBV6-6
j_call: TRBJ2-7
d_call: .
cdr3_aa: CASKGRASSYEQYF
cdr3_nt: TGTGCCAGCAAGGGGAGAGCCAGCTCCTACGAGCAGTACTTC

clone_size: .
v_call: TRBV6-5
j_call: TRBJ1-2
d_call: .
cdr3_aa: CASRRESVGYGYTF
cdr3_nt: TGTGCCAGCAGGCGCGAATCAGTAGGCTATGGCTACACCTTC

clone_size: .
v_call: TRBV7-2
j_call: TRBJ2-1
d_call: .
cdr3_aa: CASSFRSGDNEQFF
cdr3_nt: TGTGCCAGCAGCTTCAGGAGTGGCGACAATGAGCAGTTCTTC

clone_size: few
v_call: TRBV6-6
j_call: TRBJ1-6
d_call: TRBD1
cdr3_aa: CASSYSEQGAPLHF
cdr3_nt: TGTGCCAGCAGTTACAGCGAGCAGGGGGCACCCCTCCACTTT

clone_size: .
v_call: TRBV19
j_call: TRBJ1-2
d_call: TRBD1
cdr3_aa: CASSVSGQVVAANYGYTF
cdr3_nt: TGTGCCAGTAGTGTTTCTGGACAGGTGGTCGCGGCTAACTATGGCTACACCTTC

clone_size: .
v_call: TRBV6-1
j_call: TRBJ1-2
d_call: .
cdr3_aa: CASSSGRLYGYTF
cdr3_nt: TGTGCCAGCAGTTCGGGGCGCCTCTATGGCTACACCTTC

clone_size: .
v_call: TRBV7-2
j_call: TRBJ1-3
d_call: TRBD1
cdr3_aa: CASSLGGQVGNTIYF
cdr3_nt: TGTGCCAGCAGCTTAGGGGGACAGGTCGGAAACACCATATATTTT

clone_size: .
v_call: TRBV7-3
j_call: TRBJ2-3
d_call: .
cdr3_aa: CASSFGMGDTQYF
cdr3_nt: TGTGCCAGCAGCTTTGGCATGGGCGATACGCAGTATTTT

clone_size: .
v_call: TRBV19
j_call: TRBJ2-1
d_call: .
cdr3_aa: CASRDLGDEQFF
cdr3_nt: TGTGCCAGTAGAGACCTAGGTGATGAGCAGTTCTTC

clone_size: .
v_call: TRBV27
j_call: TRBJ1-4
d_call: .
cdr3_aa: CASSLQGGVKLFF
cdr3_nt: TGTGCCAGCAGTTTACAGGGTGGCGTAAAACTGTTTTTT

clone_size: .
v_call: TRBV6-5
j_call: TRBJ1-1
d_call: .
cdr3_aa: CATSSGRSTEAFF
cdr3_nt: TGTGCCACTTCATCGGGGCGGAGCACTGAAGCTTTCTTT

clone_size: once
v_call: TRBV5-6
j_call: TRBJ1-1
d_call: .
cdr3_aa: CASSRSGTLNTEAFF
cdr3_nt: TGTGCCAGCAGCCGTTCGGGGACCTTGAACACTGAAGCTTTCTTT

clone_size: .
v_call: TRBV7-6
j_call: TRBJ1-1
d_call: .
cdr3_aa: CASSWGPGSLNTEAFF
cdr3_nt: TGTGCCAGCAGCTGGGGCCCGGGGAGTCTGAACACTGAAGCTTTCTTT

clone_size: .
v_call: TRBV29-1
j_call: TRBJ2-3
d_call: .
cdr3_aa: CSVEYGTLGPDTQYF
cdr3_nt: TGCAGCGTTGAATATGGGACACTCGGGCCAGATACGCAGTATTTT

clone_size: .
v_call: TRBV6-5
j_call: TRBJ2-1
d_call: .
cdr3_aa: CASSYDGVDEQFF
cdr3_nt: TGTGCCAGCAGTTACGACGGTGTCGATGAGCAGTTCTTC

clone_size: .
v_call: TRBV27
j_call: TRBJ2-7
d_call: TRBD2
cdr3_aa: CATPELAGGASYEQYF
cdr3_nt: TGTGCCACCCCAGAATTAGCGGGGGGTGCCTCCTACGAGCAGTACTTC

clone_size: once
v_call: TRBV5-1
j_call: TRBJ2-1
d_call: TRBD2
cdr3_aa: CASSLRTSGGQNNEQFF
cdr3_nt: TGCGCCAGCAGCTTGAGGACTAGCGGGGGTCAAAACAATGAGCAGTTCTTC

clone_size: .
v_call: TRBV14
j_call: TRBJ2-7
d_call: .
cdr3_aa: CASRSTRDYYEQYF
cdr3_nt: TGTGCCAGCAGGTCTACGAGGGATTACTACGAGCAGTACTTC

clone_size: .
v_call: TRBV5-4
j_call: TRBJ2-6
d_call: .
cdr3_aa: CASSLDVSGANVLTF
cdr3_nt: TGTGCCAGCAGCCTGGACGTCTCTGGGGCCAACGTCCTGACTTTC

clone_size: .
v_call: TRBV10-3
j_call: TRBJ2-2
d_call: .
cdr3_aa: CAISRGTANTGELFF
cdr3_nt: TGTGCCATCAGCCGGGGGACAGCGAACACCGGGGAGCTGTTTTTT

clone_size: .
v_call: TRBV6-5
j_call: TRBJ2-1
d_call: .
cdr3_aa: CATLRAGASYNEQFF
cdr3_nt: TGTGCCACCTTGAGGGCGGGGGCCTCCTACAATGAGCAGTTCTTC

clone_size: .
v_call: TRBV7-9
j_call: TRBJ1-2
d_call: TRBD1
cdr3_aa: CASSPDRAGYTF
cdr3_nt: TGTGCCAGCAGCCCGGACAGGGCGGGCTACACCTTC

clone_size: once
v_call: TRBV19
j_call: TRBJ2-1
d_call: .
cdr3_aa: CASRGVRGEQFF
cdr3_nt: TGTGCCAGTAGGGGAGTACGGGGTGAGCAGTTCTTC

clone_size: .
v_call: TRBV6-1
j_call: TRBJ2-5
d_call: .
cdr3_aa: CASGWGSGETQYF
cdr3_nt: TGTGCTTCTGGATGGGGGTCGGGAGAGACCCAGTACTTC

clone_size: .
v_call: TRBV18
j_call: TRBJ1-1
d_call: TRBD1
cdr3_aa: CASSPILLQGGNTEAFF
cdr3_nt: TGTGCCAGCTCACCGATCCTCCTCCAGGGGGGGAACACTGAAGCTTTCTTT

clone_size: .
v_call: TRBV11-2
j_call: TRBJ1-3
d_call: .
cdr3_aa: CASSLATLRRVSGNTIYF
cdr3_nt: TGTGCCAGCAGCTTAGCCACTCTGCGCAGGGTCTCTGGAAACACCATATATTTT

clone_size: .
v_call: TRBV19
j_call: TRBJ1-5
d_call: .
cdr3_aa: CASRSRTPTGDTSVQPQHF
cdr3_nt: TGTGCCAGTAGGTCACGGACCCCAACCGGAGACACCTCAGTCCAGCCCCAGCATTTT

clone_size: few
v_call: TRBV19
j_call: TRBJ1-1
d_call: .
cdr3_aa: CASSMEGLNTEAFF
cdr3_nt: TGTGCCAGTAGTATGGAGGGCCTGAACACTGAAGCTTTCTTT

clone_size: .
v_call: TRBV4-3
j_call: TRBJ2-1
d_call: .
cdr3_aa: CASSQDPGNEQFF
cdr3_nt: TGCGCCAGCAGCCAAGACCCTGGCAATGAGCAGTTCTTC

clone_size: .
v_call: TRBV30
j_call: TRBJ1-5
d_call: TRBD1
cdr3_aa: CAWGQGGQPQHF
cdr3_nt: TGTGCCTGGGGACAGGGGGGACAGCCCCAGCATTTT

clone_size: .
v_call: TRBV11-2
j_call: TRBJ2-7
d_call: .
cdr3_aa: CASSLVEGGTYEQYF
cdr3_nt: TGTGCCAGCAGCTTAGTTGAGGGGGGCACCTACGAGCAGTACTTC

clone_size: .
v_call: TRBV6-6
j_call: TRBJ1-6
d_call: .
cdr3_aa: CASSTGGGRDNSPLHF
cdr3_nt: TGTGCCAGCAGTACGGGGGGGGGCCGGGATAATTCACCCCTCCACTTT

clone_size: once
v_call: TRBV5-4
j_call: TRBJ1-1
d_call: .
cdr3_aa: CASSFRQANMNTEAFF
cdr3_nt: TGTGCCAGCAGCTTTCGACAGGCAAACATGAACACTGAAGCTTTCTTT

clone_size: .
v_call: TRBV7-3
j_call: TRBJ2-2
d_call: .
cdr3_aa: CASSFDGGELFF
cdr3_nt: TGTGCCAGCAGCTTTGATGGGGGGGAGCTGTTTTTT

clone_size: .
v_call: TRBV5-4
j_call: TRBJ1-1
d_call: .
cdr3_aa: CASSLATAPRAFF
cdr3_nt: TGTGCCAGCAGCTTGGCCACAGCCCCCCGAGCTTTCTTT

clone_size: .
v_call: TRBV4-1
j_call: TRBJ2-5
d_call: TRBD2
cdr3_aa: CASSPLAGGLGTQYF
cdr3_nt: TGCGCCAGCAGCCCACTAGCGGGGGGGCTAGGGACCCAGTACTTC

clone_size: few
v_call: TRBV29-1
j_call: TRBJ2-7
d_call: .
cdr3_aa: CSVPPLAGRHEQYF
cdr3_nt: TGCAGCGTGCCCCCCCTTGCAGGGAGACACGAGCAGTACTTC

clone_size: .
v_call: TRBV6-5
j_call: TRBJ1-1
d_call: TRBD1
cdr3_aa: CASSYSGTGNTEAFF
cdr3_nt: TGTGCCAGCAGTTACTCAGGGACAGGGAACACTGAAGCTTTCTTT

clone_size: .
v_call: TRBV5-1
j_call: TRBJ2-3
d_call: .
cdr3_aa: CASNPDGVFTDTQYF
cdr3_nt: TGCGCCAGCAACCCGGACGGAGTTTTCACAGATACGCAGTATTTT

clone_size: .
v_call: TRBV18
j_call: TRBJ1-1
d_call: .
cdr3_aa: CASSYTLGISLNTEAFF
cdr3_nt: TGTGCCAGCTCCTACACGTTAGGGATAAGTCTGAACACTGAAGCTTTCTTT

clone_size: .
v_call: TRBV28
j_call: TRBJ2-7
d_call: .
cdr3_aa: CASSFFWQAYEQYF
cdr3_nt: TGTGCCAGCAGTTTTTTTTGGCAGGCCTACGAGCAGTACTTC

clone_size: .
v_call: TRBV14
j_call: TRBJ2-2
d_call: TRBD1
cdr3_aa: CASSSRDRGTGELFF
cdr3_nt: TGTGCCAGCAGCAGCCGGGACAGGGGAACCGGGGAGCTGTTTTTT

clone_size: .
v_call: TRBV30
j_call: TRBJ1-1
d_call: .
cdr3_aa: CACNAGGGTEAFF
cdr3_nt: TGTGCCTGTAACGCGGGGGGTGGCACTGAAGCTTTCTTT

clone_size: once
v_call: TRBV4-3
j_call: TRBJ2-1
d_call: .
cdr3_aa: CASSQGGRVGYNEQFF
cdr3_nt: TGCGCCAGCAGCCAGGGGGGCAGGGTGGGCTACAATGAGCAGTTCTTC

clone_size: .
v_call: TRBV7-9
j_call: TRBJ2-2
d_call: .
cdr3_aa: CASRQEVNTGELFF
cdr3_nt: TGTGCCAGCCGACAGGAAGTAAACACCGGGGAGCTGTTTTTT

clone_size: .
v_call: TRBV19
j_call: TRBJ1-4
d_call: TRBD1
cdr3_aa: CASRTGTATNEKLFF
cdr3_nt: TGTGCCAGTAGAACCGGGACAGCAACTAATGAAAAACTGTTTTTT

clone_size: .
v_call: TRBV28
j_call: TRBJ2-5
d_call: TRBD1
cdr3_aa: CASSYDRGQETQYF
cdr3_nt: TGTGCCAGCAGTTACGACAGGGGGCAAGAGACCCAGTACTTC

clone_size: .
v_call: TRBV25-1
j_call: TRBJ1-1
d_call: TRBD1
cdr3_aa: CASSDPDRGPSHTEAFF
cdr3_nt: TGTGCCAGCAGTGACCCGGACAGGGGTCCTTCCCACACTGAAGCTTTCTTT

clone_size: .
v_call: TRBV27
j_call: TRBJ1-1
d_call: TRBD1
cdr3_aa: CASSHRQGGKTEAFF
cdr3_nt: TGTGCCAGCAGCCACCGACAGGGCGGGAAAACTGAAGCTTTCTTT

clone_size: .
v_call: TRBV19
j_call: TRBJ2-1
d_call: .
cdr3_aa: CASSRAFTDNEQFF
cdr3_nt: TGTGCCAGTAGTAGGGCGTTCACGGACAATGAGCAGTTCTTC

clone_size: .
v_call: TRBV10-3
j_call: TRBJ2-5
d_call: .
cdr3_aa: CAISGGGETQYF
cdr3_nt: TGTGCCATCAGTGGGGGGGGCGAGACCCAGTACTTC

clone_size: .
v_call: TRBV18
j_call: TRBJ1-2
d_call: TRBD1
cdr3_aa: CASSHGQGSYGYTF
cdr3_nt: TGTGCCAGCTCACATGGACAGGGGTCCTATGGCTACACCTTC

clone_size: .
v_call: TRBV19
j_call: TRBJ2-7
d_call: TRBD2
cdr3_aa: CASRPSGLSYEQYF
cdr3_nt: TGTGCCAGTAGACCTAGCGGGCTCTCCTACGAGCAGTACTTC

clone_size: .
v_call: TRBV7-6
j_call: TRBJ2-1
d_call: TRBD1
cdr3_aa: CASSPRTGSNEQFF
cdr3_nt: TGTGCCAGCAGCCCGAGGACAGGGAGCAATGAGCAGTTCTTC